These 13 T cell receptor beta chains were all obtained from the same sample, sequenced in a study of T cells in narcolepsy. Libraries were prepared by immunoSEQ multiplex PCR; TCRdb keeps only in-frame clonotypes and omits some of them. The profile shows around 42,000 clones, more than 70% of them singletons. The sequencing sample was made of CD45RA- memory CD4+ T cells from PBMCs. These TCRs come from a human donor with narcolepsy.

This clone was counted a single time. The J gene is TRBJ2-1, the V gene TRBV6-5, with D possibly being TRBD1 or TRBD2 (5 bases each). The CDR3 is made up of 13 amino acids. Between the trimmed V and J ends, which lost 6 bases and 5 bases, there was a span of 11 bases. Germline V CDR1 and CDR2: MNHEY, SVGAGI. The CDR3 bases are TGTGCCAGCAGGGGGACCCCCCACAATGAGCAGTTCTTC. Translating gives CASRGTPHNEQFF.

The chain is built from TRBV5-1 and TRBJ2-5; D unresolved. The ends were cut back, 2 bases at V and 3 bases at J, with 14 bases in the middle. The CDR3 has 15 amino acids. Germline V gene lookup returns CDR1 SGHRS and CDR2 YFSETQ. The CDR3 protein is CASSFRGSREETQYF. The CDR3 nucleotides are TGCGCCAGCAGCTTTCGAGGTTCAAGAGAAGAGACCCAGTACTTC.

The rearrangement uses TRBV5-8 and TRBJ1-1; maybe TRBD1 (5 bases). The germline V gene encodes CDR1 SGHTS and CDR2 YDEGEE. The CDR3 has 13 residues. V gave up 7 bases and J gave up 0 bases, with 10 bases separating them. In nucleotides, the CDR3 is TGTGCCAGCGTTAGGGGATTGAACACTGAAGCTTTCTTT. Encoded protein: CASVRGLNTEAFF.

The CDR3 is CASSPVGGAYNEQFF. The CDR3 DNA sequence: TGTGCCAGCAGCCCCGTCGGCGGGGCGTACAATGAGCAGTTCTTC. The rearrangement uses TRBV5-4 and TRBJ2-1, with D tentatively TRBD2 (6 bases). The CDR3 extends over 15 amino acids. V lost 4 bases and J lost 4, with 15 bases in between. Germline V gene data show CDR1 as SGHNT and CDR2 as YYREEE (reference sequence).

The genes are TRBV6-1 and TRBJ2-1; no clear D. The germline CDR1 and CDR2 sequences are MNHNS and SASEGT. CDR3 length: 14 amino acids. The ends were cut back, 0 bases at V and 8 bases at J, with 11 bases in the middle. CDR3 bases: TGTGCCAGCAGTGAAGCGTCTAGGATCTATGAGCAGTTCTTC. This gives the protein CASSEASRIYEQFF.

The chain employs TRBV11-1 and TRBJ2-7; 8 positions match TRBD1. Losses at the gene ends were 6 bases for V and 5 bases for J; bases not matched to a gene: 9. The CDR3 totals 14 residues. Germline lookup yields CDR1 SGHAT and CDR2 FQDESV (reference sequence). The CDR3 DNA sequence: TGTGCCAGCAGTACCACAGGGGGGTCCCACGAGCAGTACTTC. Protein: CASSTTGGSHEQYF.

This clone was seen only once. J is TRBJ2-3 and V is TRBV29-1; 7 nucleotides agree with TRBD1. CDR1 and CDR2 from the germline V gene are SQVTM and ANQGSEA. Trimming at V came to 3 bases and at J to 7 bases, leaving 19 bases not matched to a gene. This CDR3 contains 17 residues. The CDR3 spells CSVDRNRDSLYSNTQYF. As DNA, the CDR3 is TGCAGCGTTGATCGAAACCGGGACAGCCTTTATAGTAATACGCAGTATTTT.

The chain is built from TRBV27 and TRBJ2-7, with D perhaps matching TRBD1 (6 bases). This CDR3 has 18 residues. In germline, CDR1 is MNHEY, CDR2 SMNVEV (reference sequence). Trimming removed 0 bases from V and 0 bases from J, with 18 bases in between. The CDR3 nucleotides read TGTGCCAGCAGTTTATCCCCTAGGTGGGGGCCGAGCTCCTACGAGCAGTACTTC. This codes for CASSLSPRWGPSSYEQYF.

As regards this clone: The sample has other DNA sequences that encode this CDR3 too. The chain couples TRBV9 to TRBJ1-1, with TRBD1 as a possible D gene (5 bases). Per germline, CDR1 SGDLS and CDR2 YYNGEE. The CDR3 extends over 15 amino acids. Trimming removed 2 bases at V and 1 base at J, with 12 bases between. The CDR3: CASSVGVGWNTEAFF. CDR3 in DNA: TGTGCCAGCAGCGTGGGGGTGGGTTGGAACACTGAAGCTTTCTTT.

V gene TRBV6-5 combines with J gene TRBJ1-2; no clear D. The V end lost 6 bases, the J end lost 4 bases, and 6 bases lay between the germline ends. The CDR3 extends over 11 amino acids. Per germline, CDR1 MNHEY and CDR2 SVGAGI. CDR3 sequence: CASRDIYGYTF. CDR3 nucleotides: TGTGCCAGCAGAGACATCTATGGCTACACCTTC.

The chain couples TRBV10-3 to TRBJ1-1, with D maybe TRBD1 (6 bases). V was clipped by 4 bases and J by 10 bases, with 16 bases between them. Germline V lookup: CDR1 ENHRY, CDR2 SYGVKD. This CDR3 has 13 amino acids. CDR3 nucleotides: TGTGCCATCAGTGGCCATGAGGGGGTCGGAGCTTTCTTT. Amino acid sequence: CAISGHEGVGAFF.

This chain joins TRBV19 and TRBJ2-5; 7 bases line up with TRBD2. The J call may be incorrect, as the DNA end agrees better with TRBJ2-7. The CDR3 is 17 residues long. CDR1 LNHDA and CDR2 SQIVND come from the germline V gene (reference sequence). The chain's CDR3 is CASSLRGRGSGHYEQYF. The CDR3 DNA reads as TGTGCCAGTAGCCTTCGCGGTCGGGGTAGCGGGCACTACGAGCAGTACTTC.

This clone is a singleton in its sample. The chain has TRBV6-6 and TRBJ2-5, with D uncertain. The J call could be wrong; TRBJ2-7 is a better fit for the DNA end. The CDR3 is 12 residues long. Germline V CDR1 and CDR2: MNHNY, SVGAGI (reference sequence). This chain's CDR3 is CAASRVGYEQYF. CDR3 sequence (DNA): TGTGCCGCCAGCCGGGTCGGCTACGAGCAGTACTTC.